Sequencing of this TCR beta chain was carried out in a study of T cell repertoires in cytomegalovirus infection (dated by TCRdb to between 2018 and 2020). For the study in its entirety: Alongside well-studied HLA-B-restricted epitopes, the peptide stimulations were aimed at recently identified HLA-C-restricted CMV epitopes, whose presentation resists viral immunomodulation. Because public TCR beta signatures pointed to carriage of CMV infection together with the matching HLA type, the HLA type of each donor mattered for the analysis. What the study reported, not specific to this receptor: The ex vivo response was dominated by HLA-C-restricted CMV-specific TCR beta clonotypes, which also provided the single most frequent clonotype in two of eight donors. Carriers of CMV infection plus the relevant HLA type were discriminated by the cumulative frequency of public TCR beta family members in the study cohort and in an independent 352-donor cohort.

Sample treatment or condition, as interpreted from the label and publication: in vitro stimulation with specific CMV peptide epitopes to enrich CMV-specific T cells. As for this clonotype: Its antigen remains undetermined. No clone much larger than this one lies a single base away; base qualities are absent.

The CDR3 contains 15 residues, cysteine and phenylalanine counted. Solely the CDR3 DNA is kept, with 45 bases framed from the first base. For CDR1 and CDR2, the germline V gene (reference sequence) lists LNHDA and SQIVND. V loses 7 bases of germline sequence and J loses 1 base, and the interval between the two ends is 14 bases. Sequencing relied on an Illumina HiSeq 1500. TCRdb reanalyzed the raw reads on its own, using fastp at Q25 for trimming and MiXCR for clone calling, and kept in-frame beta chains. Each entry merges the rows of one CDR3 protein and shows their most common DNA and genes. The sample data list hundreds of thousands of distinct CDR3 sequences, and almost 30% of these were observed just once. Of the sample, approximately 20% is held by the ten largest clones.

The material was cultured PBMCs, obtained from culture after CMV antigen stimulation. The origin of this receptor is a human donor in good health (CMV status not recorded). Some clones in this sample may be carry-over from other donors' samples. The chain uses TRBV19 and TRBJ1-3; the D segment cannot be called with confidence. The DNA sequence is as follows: TGTGCCAGTAAAAAAATCGGACCTTCTGGAAACACCATATATTTT. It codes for CASKKIGPSGNTIYF. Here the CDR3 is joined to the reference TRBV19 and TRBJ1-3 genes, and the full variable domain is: DGGITQSPKYLFRKEGQNVTLSCEQNLNHDAMYWYRQDPGQGLRLIYYSQIVNDFQKGDIAEGYSVSREKKESFPLTVTSAQKNPTAFYLCASKKIGPSGNTIYFGEGSWLTVV.